The entry that follows covers one TCR beta chain sequence. This sample was included in a study of blood T cell repertoires in COVID-19. Turning to the study itself: The United States, Italy and Spain were the sources of the acute and convalescent COVID-19 samples. The cDNA or gDNA used as material had been derived from T cells, B-cell-depleted T cells, or PBMCs.

Germline V gene lookup returns CDR1 ENHRY and CDR2 SYGVKD. Trimming left V 7 bases short and J 0 bases short, with 13 bases between. This CDR3 region has 14 residues. Study processing details: Estimation of nucleated cell counts was performed using reference gene primer amplification. Data came from immunoSEQ multiplex PCR; TCRdb stores just in-frame clones and leaves some out. The D gene and trimming were derived from the DNA, and the V and J assignments and clone size from that table. The sample holds under 55,000 clones; 79% are singletons and the top ten take roughly 25%. This receptor was taken from a man aged 65 to 85 with acute or convalescent COVID-19. This rearrangement joins TRBV10-3 to TRBJ2-7, with TRBD2 as a possible D gene (6 bases). Sequenced sample: peripheral blood. The CDR3 DNA reads as TGTGCCATCACCCGGGACTCCAACTCCTACGAGCAGTACTTC. Translating it yields CAITRDSNSYEQYF.